This entry concerns a single TCR beta chain. The sample originates from a study of blood T cell repertoires in COVID-19. About the research overall: The cDNA or gDNA used as material had been derived from T cells, B-cell-depleted T cells, or PBMCs.

Trimming at V came to 5 bases and at J to 5 bases, leaving 9 bases not matched to a gene. Germline CDR1 reads SNHLY; CDR2 reads FYNNEI. The CDR3 is 15 amino acids. As processed by the authors: Estimation of nucleated cell counts relied on the amplification of reference gene primers. This table comes from immunoSEQ multiplex PCR, and its TCRdb copy is limited to in-frame clones, with some not included. D and trimming come from the DNA, and the V and J calls and clone size come from that table. The data hold around 240,000 clones, with approximately 83% observed a single time. The TCR sequence derives from a woman in her twenties or thirties who had recovered from COVID-19. The source material was peripheral blood. This chain links TRBV2 with TRBJ2-5; TRBD2 agrees at 9 bases. The CDR3 region has the DNA TGTGCCAGCAGTATCCGCGGACTAGCGAGCGAGACCCAGTACTTC. This translates into CASSIRGLASETQYF.